A single sample is the source of the 10 T cell receptor beta chains below, sequenced in a study of CD8 T cells in ankylosing spondylitis. Findings and limits, study-wide: Ankylosing spondylitis blood appeared to carry a characteristic TCR beta motif of roughly 8 highly homologous variants.

Using its own MiXCR run on the 5' RACE reads, TCRdb lists one record per CDR3 protein. The data show fewer than 750,000 distinct CDR3 sequences, with around a fifth seen just once and over 15% held by the top ten. Their target antigens are unknown. The material sequenced was blood, either unsorted or a sorted T cell fraction (not recorded which). The origin of the receptors is a male donor with ankylosing spondylitis.

This chain joins TRBV12-3 or TRBV12-4 and TRBJ2-3; 8 bases align to TRBD1. J gave up 4 bases and V 5 bases, and 8 bases lay outside the gene matches. The CDR3 spans 15 residues. CDR3 DNA sequence: TGTGCCAGCAGTGGCAGGACAGGGCTACCAGATACGCAGTATTTT. Its translation is CASSGRTGLPDTQYF.

J is TRBJ2-1 and V is TRBV7-8; 12 nucleotides agree with TRBD2. This CDR3 region has 17 residues. Germline CDR1 SGHVS, CDR2 FQNEAQ. Trimming cost V 5 bases and J 7 bases; bases outside gene matches: 12. This CDR3 reads CASSQQRTSGAPNEQFF. The CDR3 DNA follows: TGTGCCAGCAGCCAACAAAGGACTAGCGGGGCCCCTAATGAGCAGTTCTTC. The whole variable domain, remainder taken from reference TRBV7-8 and TRBJ2-1, is GAGVSQSPRYKVAKRGQDVALRCDPISGHVSLFWYQQALGQGPEFLTYFQNEAQLDKSGLPSDRFFAERPEGSVSTLKIQRTQQEDSAVYLCASSQQRTSGAPNEQFFGPGTRLTVL.

There are a few counts of this clonotype. The rearrangement links TRBV6-2 or TRBV6-3 to TRBJ2-1; D not certain. The CDR3 extends over 13 amino acids. V shed 7 bases and J shed 13 bases, with 20 bases lying between them. CDR1 MNHEY and CDR2 SVGEGT come from the germline V gene. The CDR3 coding sequence is TGTGCCAGCACCAGAGACCAAACCTTGGCCCAGTTCTTC. This encodes CASTRDQTLAQFF.

The chain combines TRBV20-1 with TRBJ1-1; TRBD1 matches at 8 bases. V lost 1 base and J lost 1; bases outside the gene matches: 2. CDR1 DFQATT and CDR2 SNEGSKA come from the germline V gene (reference sequence). This CDR3 is built from 14 residues. In DNA form, the CDR3 reads TGCAGTGCTAGAGCGACAGGGGCGAACACTGAAGCTTTCTTT. This translates into CSARATGANTEAFF.

The chain links TRBV25-1 to TRBJ1-5; D ambiguous. The CDR3 covers 14 residues. Per the germline V gene, CDR1 is MGHDK and CDR2 is SYGVNS. The V end was cut by 5 bases, the J end by 2 bases, with 10 bases between. The CDR3, as DNA: TGTGCCAGCAGTATGCGGTCGGGCAATCAGCCCCAGCATTTT. Protein sequence: CASSMRSGNQPQHF.

This rearrangement joins TRBV7-8 to TRBJ1-6, with a possible D match to TRBD1 (6 bases). Germline V gene data show CDR1 as SGHVS and CDR2 as FQNEAQ. V lost 5 bases and J lost 7, with 15 bases in between. The CDR3 totals 15 residues. Here the CDR3 reads CASSPRGVGNSPLHF. The DNA for the CDR3 is TGTGCCAGCAGCCCAAGGGGGGTGGGCAATTCACCCCTCCACTTT. Drawing the rest from reference TRBV7-8 and TRBJ1-6, the complete variable domain is GAGVSQSPRYKVAKRGQDVALRCDPISGHVSLFWYQQALGQGPEFLTYFQNEAQLDKSGLPSDRFFAERPEGSVSTLKIQRTQQEDSAVYLCASSPRGVGNSPLHFGNGTRLTVT.

CDR3: CASSGPGVSNQPQHF. CDR3 bases: TGTGCCAGCAGCGGGCCTGGGGTTAGCAATCAGCCCCAGCATTTT. The chain uses TRBV7-9 and TRBJ1-5; D is undetermined. Germline loops: CDR1 SEHNR, CDR2 FQNEAQ (reference sequence). The CDR3 is made up of 15 amino acids. With 5 bases removed from V and 0 bases from J, the gap between germline ends came to 11 bases.

The sample holds a few counts of this clonotype. This chain uses TRBV6-5 with TRBJ2-3; TRBD2 matches 10 bases. The V gene's germline CDR1 is MNHEY and CDR2 SVGAGI. The CDR3 spans 18 residues. V dropped 0 bases and J dropped 5; count of bases not matched to a gene: 11. The CDR3 is CASSYSMGAGGTGDTQYF. CDR3 sequence (DNA): TGTGCCAGCAGTTACTCGATGGGAGCGGGGGGGACAGGAGATACGCAGTATTTT.

This rearrangement joins TRBV4-1 to TRBJ2-7, with a possible D match to TRBD2 (5 bases). V lost 1 base to trimming and J lost 3 bases, with 13 bases between them. The germline CDR1 and CDR2 sequences are MGHRA and YSYEKL. The CDR3 length is 15 residues. The CDR3 bases are TGCGCCAGCAGCCAAGCGGCGGGTTCGGGCTACGAGCAGTACTTC. It is translated as CASSQAAGSGYEQYF.

In its sample, this clonotype was seen a few times. This CDR3 reads CASSPGGFDTEAFF. The CDR3 DNA sequence: TGCGCCAGCAGCCCCGGGGGCTTCGATACTGAAGCTTTCTTT. The chain joins TRBV5-1 to TRBJ1-1, with a tentative D call TRBD1 (6 bases). Between the trimmed V and J ends, which lost 4 bases and 5 bases, there was a span of 15 bases. This CDR3 region has 14 residues. CDR1 SGHRS and CDR2 YFSETQ come from the germline V gene.